This TCR beta chain derives from a study of early T cells in non-severe SARS-CoV-2 infection. The TCR library protocol was used to attach unique molecular identifiers. These identifiers were attached to individual cDNA molecules. TCRdb reanalysed the 5' RACE reads using MiXCR and keeps one entry per CDR3 protein. The sample lists some 50,000 distinct CDR3 sequences, about 9.1% seen once, with less than 5% in the top ten. This clonotype was seen many times. The V end lost 3 bases, the J end lost 0 bases, and 10 bases lay between the germline ends. This CDR3 has 16 amino acids. The germline gives CDR1 KGHDR, CDR2 SFDVKD.

The source of this sequence is an adult who was a healthcare worker with PCR-confirmed SARS-CoV-2 infection or an uninfected control (not recorded which). The J gene is TRBJ2-2, the V gene TRBV24-1; D not certain. Sequencing was done on a sample of whole blood. The CDR3 loop reads CATSDTTPSNTGELFF. As DNA, the CDR3 is TGTGCCACCAGTGATACGACACCTTCGAACACCGGGGAGCTGTTTTTT.